A single sample gave rise to the 9 T cell receptor beta chains below, sequenced in a study of blood T cell repertoires in COVID-19. This table comes from immunoSEQ multiplex PCR, and its TCRdb copy is limited to in-frame clones, with some not included. The sample includes fewer than 450,000 clones, nearly 90% of them seen just once. The sequencing input was PBMCs or T cells enriched from blood (not recorded which). The receptor source for this set is a woman aged 40-49 years with acute COVID-19.

The chain is built from TRBV29-1 and TRBJ2-3, with a tentative D call TRBD2 (5 bases). With 4 bases removed from V and 8 bases from J, the gap between germline ends came to 7 bases. The CDR3 has 10 residues. Germline CDR1 SQVTM, CDR2 ANQGSEA. This chain's CDR3 is CSVGGLTQYF. CDR3 nucleotide sequence: TGCAGCGTTGGAGGGCTTACGCAGTATTTT.

The V and J genes are TRBV7-9 and TRBJ2-3, with 8 bases matching TRBD1. V gave up 5 bases and J gave up 4 bases; unmatched junction bases: 5. The CDR3 loop spans 14 amino acids. CDR1 is SEHNR, CDR2 FQNEAQ, per germline (reference sequence). CDR3 coding DNA: TGTGCCAGCAGCCGGACAGGGTTGGCAGATACGCAGTATTTT. This sequence encodes CASSRTGLADTQYF.

This clone was seen once. V and J are TRBV7-8 and TRBJ2-3; 14 nucleotides line up with TRBD2. This CDR3 has 16 residues. The trim removed 0 bases at V and 9 bases at J, leaving 5 bases unmatched. CDR1 and CDR2 from the germline V gene are SGHVS and FQNEAQ. CDR3 sequence (DNA): TGTGCCAGCAGCTTAGCCGGACTAGCGGGGGGCCGGACGCAGTATTTT. Translating gives CASSLAGLAGGRTQYF.

This chain links TRBV9 with TRBJ2-2; 9 bases line up with TRBD1. The CDR3 runs to 16 residues. The V gene end was trimmed by 3 bases and the J gene end by 0 bases; junction bases not matched to a gene: 3. Germline values: CDR1 SGDLS, CDR2 YYNGEE. DNA of the CDR3: TGTGCCAGCAGCGGGCGACAGGGGGCGAACACCGGGGAGCTGTTTTTT. As protein: CASSGRQGANTGELFF.

The V call is TRBV7-2, the J call TRBJ2-2; perhaps TRBD1 as D (6 bases). The CDR3 sequence is 13 residues long. Per germline, CDR1 SGHTA and CDR2 FQGNSA. Between the trimmed V and J ends, which lost 3 bases and 4 bases, there was a span of 6 bases. The CDR3 sequence is CASSFRGTGELFF. In DNA form, the CDR3 reads TGTGCCAGCAGCTTCAGGGGCACCGGGGAGCTGTTTTTT. The variable domain in full, completed from reference TRBV7-2 and TRBJ2-2, reads GAGVSQSPSNKVTEKGKDVELRCDPISGHTALYWYRQSLGQGLEFLIYFQGNSAPDKSGLPSDRFSAERTGGSVSTLTIQRTQQEDSAVYLCASSFRGTGELFFGEGSRLTVL.

The chain has TRBV19 and TRBJ2-7, with TRBD1 as a possible D gene (7 bases). Between the trimmed V and J ends, which lost 5 bases and 3 bases, there was a span of 17 bases. The CDR3 contains 15 residues. Germline CDR1 is LNHDA and CDR2 is SQIVND (reference sequence). The DNA of the CDR3 is TGTGCCAGTAGTCCCCTGAGCAGGGGGGACTACGAGCAGTACTTC. Translated: CASSPLSRGDYEQYF.

This chain connects TRBV27 to TRBJ1-2, with 8 positions matching TRBD1. The CDR3 runs 16 residues. V dropped 5 bases and J dropped 2; count of bases not matched to a gene: 10. Germline loops: CDR1 MNHEY, CDR2 SMNVEV (reference sequence). The CDR3 loop is CASSQVGQGFNYGYTF. The CDR3 nucleotides are TGTGCCAGCAGTCAAGTCGGACAGGGCTTCAACTATGGCTACACCTTC.

This chain joins TRBV10-3 and TRBJ2-7, with D maybe TRBD2 (6 bases). The germline V gene has CDR1 ENHRY and CDR2 SYGVKD. Between the trimmed V and J ends, which lost 10 bases and 0 bases, there was a span of 13 bases. The CDR3 runs to 13 residues. This CDR3 is CASGDLHSYEQYF. The CDR3 region has the DNA TGTGCCAGCGGGGACCTGCACTCCTACGAGCAGTACTTC.

V gene TRBV27 combines with J gene TRBJ1-1, with 7 bases identical to TRBD1. Looked up from germline, CDR1 is MNHEY and CDR2 is SMNVEV (reference sequence). V lost 4 bases, J lost 4 bases, and 6 bases stayed unmatched. This CDR3 has 14 residues. The CDR3: CASSSRTGGTEAFF. Here the CDR3 DNA reads TGTGCCAGCAGTTCACGGACAGGTGGCACTGAAGCTTTCTTT.